These 32 T cell receptor beta chains originate from one sample sequenced in a study of control samples from healthy donors and cancer patients. The data were produced by immunoSEQ multiplex PCR, yet TCRdb's version contains in-frame clones alone and is incomplete. The table has 150,000 to 200,000 clones, approximately 90% seen once. Sequencing was done on a sample of blood. These TCRs come from a man younger than 40 in good health.

This sequence joins TRBV21-1 and TRBJ1-5. TRBV21-1 is tagged as a pseudogene. This CDR3 comprises 17 residues. In DNA, the CDR3 is TGTGCCAGCAGCAAAATGGGAGGGCCTGATAGCAATCAGCCCCAGCATTTT. It yields the protein CASSKMGGPDSNQPQHF.

This clone was seen only a few times. This chain links TRBV7-3 with TRBJ1-6; 7 bases map to TRBD1. This CDR3 is 13 amino acids long. The germline CDR1 and CDR2 sequences are SGHTA and FQGTGA. After removal of 4 bases from V and 10 bases from J, the junction contained 4 bases not matched to a gene. Here the CDR3 DNA reads TGTGCCAGCAGCTCAACAGGGGAATCACCCCTCCACTTT. Its protein is CASSSTGESPLHF.

In this sample, this clone turned up once. The chain couples TRBV18 to TRBJ2-1; 8 bases match TRBD1. This CDR3 spans 15 amino acids. The ends lost 3 bases at V and 5 bases at J; junction bases unmatched: 6. Germline CDR1 reads KGHSH; CDR2 reads LQKENI. The CDR3 region is CASSPRDRNNNEQFF. The DNA for the CDR3 is TGTGCCAGCTCACCGCGGGACAGGAACAACAATGAGCAGTTCTTC. The variable domain in full, completed from reference TRBV18 and TRBJ2-1, reads NAGVMQNPRHLVRRRGQEARLRCSPMKGHSHVYWYRQLPEEGLKFMVYLQKENIIDESGMPKERFSAEFPKEGPSILRIQQVVRGDSAAYFCASSPRDRNNNEQFFGPGTRLTVL.

This chain joins TRBV6-2 or TRBV6-3 and TRBJ2-7; D is possibly TRBD2 (5 bases). This CDR3 spans 13 amino acids. V lost 5 bases, J lost 3 bases, and 11 bases lay in between. CDR1 and CDR2 (germline): MNHEY, SVGEGT. The CDR3 DNA reads as TGTGCCAGCAGTCCGGAGGATCTCTACGAGCAGTACTTC. Translated, it gives CASSPEDLYEQYF.

Note on this clone: The junction and the germline gene differ at one end; a read error may be behind it. The chain recombines TRBV10-3 with TRBJ2-5, with D perhaps assigned TRBD1 or TRBD2 (6 bases each). Germline CDR1 is ENHRY and CDR2 is SYGVKD. The CDR3 length is 14 residues. The CDR3 reads CAVSQGGREETQYF. DNA of the CDR3: TGTGCCGTCAGTCAAGGGGGACGGGAGGAGACCCAGTACTTC.

The chain links TRBV7-8 to TRBJ2-2; weak D call: TRBD1 (5 bases). The CDR3 has 15 residues. The germline CDR1 and CDR2 sequences are SGHVS and FQNEAQ. Trimming stripped 3 bases from V and 7 bases from J, with 15 bases between. CDR3 coding DNA: TGTGCCAGCAGCTTGTCAGGGCGTCCGGGCGGGGAGCTGTTTTTT. Protein product: CASSLSGRPGGELFF.

This chain uses TRBV19 with TRBJ2-7; D remains ambiguous. Germline CDR1 LNHDA, CDR2 SQIVND (reference sequence). The CDR3 loop spans 15 amino acids. Trimming took off 2 bases at V and 3 bases at J, with 14 bases between the two ends. This CDR3 is CASSITAYPLYEQYF. The CDR3 DNA is TGTGCCAGTAGTATAACCGCTTACCCCCTCTACGAGCAGTACTTC.

This sequence joins TRBV27 and TRBJ2-1; 8 bases fit TRBD1. This CDR3 comprises 15 residues. J was trimmed by 7 bases and V by 3 bases; bases with no gene match: 8. CDR1 is MNHEY and CDR2 is SMNVEV in the germline V gene (reference sequence). The CDR3: CASSFRTGMGNEQFF. The CDR3, as DNA: TGTGCCAGCAGTTTTAGGACAGGGATGGGGAATGAGCAGTTCTTC.

The rearrangement joins TRBV4-2 to TRBJ2-7, with D possibly being TRBD1 (5 bases). This CDR3 comprises 15 residues. The germline V gene encodes CDR1 LGHNA and CDR2 YNFKEQ. V gave up 1 base and J gave up 5 bases, with 15 bases separating them. CDR3 region: CASSQARGVRNEQYF. CDR3 DNA: TGTGCCAGCAGCCAAGCTAGGGGTGTGCGAAACGAGCAGTACTTC.

The CDR3 is CATSDPGGGSTSYTF. The CDR3 DNA is TGTGCCACCAGTGACCCCGGTGGGGGTTCTACCAGCTACACCTTC. This sequence joins TRBV24-1 and TRBJ1-2; maybe TRBD1 (5 bases). CDR1 KGHDR and CDR2 SFDVKD come from the germline V gene. The ends were cut back, 4 bases at V and 9 bases at J, with 20 bases in the middle. This CDR3 contains 15 residues.

CDR3 sequence (DNA): TGTGCCAGTAGCCCTCGGGGCGAGGAGGGAGGCTACACCTTC. Amino acids: CASSPRGEEGGYTF. This chain links TRBV19 with TRBJ1-2, with D perhaps TRBD1 (5 bases). The germline V gene encodes CDR1 LNHDA and CDR2 SQIVND (reference sequence). The CDR3 length is 14 residues. The germline V and J ends were trimmed by 6 bases and 8 bases, with 19 bases remaining between them.

The V and J genes are TRBV19 and TRBJ1-4, with TRBD1 as a possible D gene (5 bases). The CDR3 length is 15 residues. V was clipped by 3 bases and J by 4 bases, with 12 bases between them. Germline V CDR1 and CDR2: LNHDA, SQIVND (reference sequence). CDR3 DNA sequence: TGTGCCAGTAGTATCTTGACAGCCGGTAATGAAAAACTGTTTTTT. This codes for CASSILTAGNEKLFF.

The chain recombines TRBV7-2 with TRBJ2-1, with D hard to call. Germline V lookup: CDR1 SGHTA, CDR2 FQGNSA. The CDR3 extends over 14 amino acids. Trimming pared 3 bases from V and 0 bases from J, leaving 6 bases between. Written as DNA, the CDR3 is TGTGCCAGCAGCTTGGCCAGCTCCTACAATGAGCAGTTCTTC. It is translated as CASSLASSYNEQFF.

V and J are TRBV6-1 and TRBJ1-5, with a possible D match to TRBD1 (6 bases). This CDR3 is built from 15 residues. CDR1 and CDR2 (germline): MNHNS, SASEGT. V gave up 2 bases and J gave up 2 bases, with 10 bases separating them. The CDR3 loop reads CASSEQGNGNQPQHF. CDR3 in DNA: TGTGCCAGCAGTGAACAGGGGAATGGCAATCAGCCCCAGCATTTT.

The chain combines TRBV6-5 with TRBJ2-1; TRBD1 or TRBD2 may be the D gene (5 bases each). CDR3 length: 14 amino acids. The V gene's germline CDR1 is MNHEY and CDR2 SVGAGI. V was shortened by 6 bases and J by 5 bases, with 14 bases between the two germline ends. The CDR3 DNA reads TGTGCCAGCAGGCCGGGACCCGCGAACAATGAGCAGTTCTTC. This codes for CASRPGPANNEQFF.

The V gene is TRBV7-2, the J gene TRBJ1-4; D might be TRBD1 (6 bases). Germline V lookup: CDR1 SGHTA, CDR2 FQGNSA. V was cut by 3 bases and J by 12 bases, with 17 bases left in between. This CDR3 has 14 residues. This chain's CDR3 is CASSFGQTREELFF. The DNA for the CDR3 is TGTGCCAGCAGCTTCGGACAGACGCGGGAAGAACTGTTTTTT.

This chain uses TRBV10-3 with TRBJ1-5; weak D call: TRBD1 (5 bases). Trimming pared 2 bases from V and 5 bases from J, leaving 10 bases between. This CDR3 is 14 amino acids long. Looked up from germline, CDR1 is ENHRY and CDR2 is SYGVKD. Here the CDR3 DNA reads TGTGCCATCAGTGAGGGGGGAACCCATCAGCCCCAGCATTTT. Translated, it gives CAISEGGTHQPQHF.

The rearrangement joins TRBV19 to TRBJ1-1; no definite D call. CDR1 and CDR2 (germline): LNHDA, SQIVND (reference sequence). CDR3 length equals 12 residues. V lost 0 bases and J 11 bases, leaving 10 bases between the germline ends. The CDR3 loop reads CASSIDHTSAFF. For the CDR3, the DNA is TGTGCCAGTAGTATAGATCATACGTCGGCTTTCTTT. Full variable domain (missing parts from reference TRBV19 and TRBJ1-1): DGGITQSPKYLFRKEGQNVTLSCEQNLNHDAMYWYRQDPGQGLRLIYYSQIVNDFQKGDIAEGYSVSREKKESFPLTVTSAQKNPTAFYLCASSIDHTSAFFGQGTRLTVV.

The chain links TRBV5-6 to TRBJ1-3; D call uncertain. The CDR3 contains 14 residues. Germline V CDR1 and CDR2: SGHDT, YYEEEE. V was pared by 3 bases and J by 4 bases, with 11 bases between. The CDR3 region has the DNA TGTGCCAGCAGCTCTAAGATGGGGGGAAACACCATATATTTT. It encodes CASSSKMGGNTIYF. Complete variable domain (other parts from reference TRBV5-6 and TRBJ1-3): DAGVTQSPTHLIKTRGQQVTLRCSPKSGHDTVSWYQQALGQGPQFIFQYYEEEERQRGNFPDRFSGHQFPNYSSELNVNALLLGDSALYLCASSSKMGGNTIYFGEGSWLTVV.

This chain connects TRBV6-6 to TRBJ2-1, with 10 bases identical to TRBD2. There are 16 residues in the CDR3. V lost 2 bases, J lost 5 bases, and 6 bases stayed unmatched. Germline assignment: CDR1 MNHNY and CDR2 SVGAGI (reference sequence). In DNA, the CDR3 is TGTGCCAGCAGTTACAGGACTAGCGGACAACACAATGAGCAGTTCTTC. It yields the protein CASSYRTSGQHNEQFF.

This chain connects TRBV7-9 to TRBJ1-2; D is unresolved. The V end lost 2 bases, the J end lost 6 bases, and 10 bases lay between the germline ends. The CDR3 is 13 amino acids. In germline, CDR1 is SEHNR, CDR2 FQNEAQ (reference sequence). The CDR3 region has the DNA TGTGCCAGCAGCTTACGGGTGGCGGATGGCTACACCTTC. Its translation is CASSLRVADGYTF.

This clone was observed a handful of times. V usage is TRBV12-3 or TRBV12-4 and J usage is TRBJ2-3; D is unclear. The CDR3 loop spans 13 amino acids. Trimming stripped 3 bases from V and 3 bases from J, with 7 bases between. CDR3 loop: CASSFTETDTQYF. CDR3 DNA sequence: TGTGCCAGCAGTTTCACCGAAACAGATACGCAGTATTTT.

The chain recombines TRBV7-8 with TRBJ2-6; D might be TRBD1 or TRBD2, each matching 5 bases. Germline CDR1 reads SGHVS; CDR2 reads FQNEAQ. The CDR3 runs 15 residues. V gave up 3 bases and J gave up 2 bases, with 8 bases separating them. CDR3 sequence reads: CASSFRDPGANVLTF. The CDR3 nucleotides read TGTGCCAGCAGCTTTAGGGACCCTGGGGCCAACGTCCTGACTTTC.

V is TRBV6-5 and J is TRBJ1-5; D is uncertain. The germline V and J ends were trimmed by 6 bases and 0 bases, with 6 bases remaining between them. Germline V gene sequence: CDR1 MNHEY, CDR2 SVGAGI. The CDR3 contains 13 residues. The chain's CDR3 is CASREYSNQPQHF. The CDR3 coding sequence is TGTGCCAGCAGGGAGTATAGCAATCAGCCCCAGCATTTT.

The chain has TRBV7-7 and TRBJ2-5; D not resolved. The germline gives CDR1 SSHAT, CDR2 FNYEAQ (reference sequence). Trimming took off 1 base at V and 2 bases at J, with 11 bases between the two ends. The CDR3 extends over 15 amino acids. The CDR3 loop reads CASSLGADRQETQYF. The CDR3 coding sequence is TGTGCCAGCAGCTTAGGGGCGGACCGACAAGAGACCCAGTACTTC.

The chain couples TRBV10-3 to TRBJ2-1; 11 bases align to TRBD2. The ends lost 3 bases at V and 5 bases at J; junction bases unmatched: 9. The CDR3 totals 17 residues. CDR1 is ENHRY and CDR2 is SYGVKD in the germline V gene. This CDR3 is CAISERTSGPTNNEQFF. CDR3 in DNA: TGTGCCATCAGTGAAAGGACTAGCGGGCCTACCAACAATGAGCAGTTCTTC.

The CDR3 DNA is TGCGCCAGCAGCTTGGACTACGAGCAGTACTTC. Protein: CASSLDYEQYF. The rearrangement joins TRBV5-1 to TRBJ2-7; D is uncertain. The CDR3 consists of 11 residues. Germline-derived CDR1 and CDR2 are SGHRS and YFSETQ. Trimming cost V 0 bases and J 3 bases, with 1 base left between them.

The chain uses TRBV10-3 and TRBJ1-2, with 7 bases matching TRBD1. The CDR3 extends over 15 amino acids. Looked up from germline, CDR1 is ENHRY and CDR2 is SYGVKD. The ends lost 0 bases at V and 7 bases at J; junction bases unmatched: 8. For the CDR3, the DNA is TGTGCCATCAGTGAGTCCCAGGGGGGAGAGCGTGGCTACACCTTC. Amino acid sequence: CAISESQGGERGYTF.

This chain links TRBV7-9 with TRBJ2-5; no reliable D call. CDR3 length equals 12 residues. The germline V and J ends were trimmed by 3 bases and 5 bases, with 7 bases remaining between them. Looked up from germline, CDR1 is SEHNR and CDR2 is FQNEAQ (reference sequence). The CDR3 DNA reads TGTGCCAGCAGCTTTACCCGGGAGACCCAGTACTTC. Its translation is CASSFTRETQYF.

The V and J genes are TRBV9 and TRBJ2-3; D may be TRBD1 (5 bases). The CDR3 has 15 residues. CDR1 is SGDLS, CDR2 YYNGEE, per germline. Trimming took 3 bases from V and 3 from J, leaving 14 bases between them. The CDR3, as DNA: TGTGCCAGCAGCGAGAGAGGTCAGGGTACAGATACGCAGTATTTT. Protein product: CASSERGQGTDTQYF.

The chain couples TRBV5-6 to TRBJ1-4; D unresolved. Germline loops: CDR1 SGHDT, CDR2 YYEEEE. The ends were cut back, 6 bases at V and 4 bases at J, with 7 bases in the middle. The CDR3 runs to 12 residues. The CDR3 DNA is TGTGCCAGCACCCTCCTTAATGAAAAACTGTTTTTT. It specifies CASTLLNEKLFF.

The chain is built from TRBV7-9 and TRBJ2-5; no clear D. This CDR3 contains 15 residues. The V and J ends lost 8 bases and 2 bases respectively, with 18 bases between them. Germline V lookup: CDR1 SEHNR, CDR2 FQNEAQ (reference sequence). CDR3 bases: TGTGCCAGCGCCGAAGTCCGAGCTATACAAGAGACCCAGTACTTC. Its translation: CASAEVRAIQETQYF.